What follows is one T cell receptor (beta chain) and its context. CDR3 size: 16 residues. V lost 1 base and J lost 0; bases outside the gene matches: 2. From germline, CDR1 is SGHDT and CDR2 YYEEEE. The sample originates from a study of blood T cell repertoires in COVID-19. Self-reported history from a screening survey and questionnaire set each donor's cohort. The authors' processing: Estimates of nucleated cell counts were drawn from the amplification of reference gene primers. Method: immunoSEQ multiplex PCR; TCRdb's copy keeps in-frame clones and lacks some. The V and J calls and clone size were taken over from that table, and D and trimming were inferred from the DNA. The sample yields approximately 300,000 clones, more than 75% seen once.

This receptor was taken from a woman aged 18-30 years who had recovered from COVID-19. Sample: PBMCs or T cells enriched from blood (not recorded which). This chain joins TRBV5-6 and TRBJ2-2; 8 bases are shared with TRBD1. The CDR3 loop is CASSLTGGANTGELFF. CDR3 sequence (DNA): TGTGCCAGCAGCTTGACAGGGGGTGCGAACACCGGGGAGCTGTTTTTT.